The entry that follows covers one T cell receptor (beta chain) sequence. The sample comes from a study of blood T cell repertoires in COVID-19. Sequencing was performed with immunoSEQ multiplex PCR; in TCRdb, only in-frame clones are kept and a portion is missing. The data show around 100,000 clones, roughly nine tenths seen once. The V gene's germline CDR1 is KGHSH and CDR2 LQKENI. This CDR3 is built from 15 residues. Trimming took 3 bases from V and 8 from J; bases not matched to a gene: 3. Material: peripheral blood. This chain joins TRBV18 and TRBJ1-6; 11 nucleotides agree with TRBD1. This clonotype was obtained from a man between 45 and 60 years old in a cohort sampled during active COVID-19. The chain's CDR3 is CASSPGQGAYSPLHF. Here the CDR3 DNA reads TGTGCCAGCTCACCCGGACAGGGGGCGTATTCACCCCTCCACTTT. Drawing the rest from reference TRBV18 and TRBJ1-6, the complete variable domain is NAGVMQNPRHLVRRRGQEARLRCSPMKGHSHVYWYRQLPEEGLKFMVYLQKENIIDESGMPKERFSAEFPKEGPSILRIQQVVRGDSAAYFCASSPGQGAYSPLHFGNGTRLTVT.